The subject of this entry is one T cell receptor beta chain. As processed by the authors: Nucleated cell counts were estimated from reference gene primer amplification. The data were produced by immunoSEQ multiplex PCR, yet TCRdb's version contains in-frame clones alone and is incomplete. The V and J calls and clone size are taken from that table; D and trimming were inferred from the DNA. This sample has under 300,000 clones; about 83% occur once, and the top ten carry around 2%. V dropped 4 bases and J dropped 6; count of bases not matched to a gene: 8. This CDR3 has 15 amino acids. The V gene's germline CDR1 is SGHRS and CDR2 YFSETQ. This specimen belongs to a study of blood T cell repertoires in COVID-19. Study background: Samples representing acute and convalescent COVID-19 were sourced from the United States, Italy and Spain.

This TCR was recovered from a man aged 30 to 39 who had recovered from COVID-19. The gene calls are TRBV5-1 and TRBJ2-1, with 9 bases that match TRBD2. The sequenced material came from peripheral blood. The CDR3 bases are TGCGCCAGCAGCCCCGATGGACTAGCGACCAATGAGCAGTTCTTC. As protein: CASSPDGLATNEQFF.